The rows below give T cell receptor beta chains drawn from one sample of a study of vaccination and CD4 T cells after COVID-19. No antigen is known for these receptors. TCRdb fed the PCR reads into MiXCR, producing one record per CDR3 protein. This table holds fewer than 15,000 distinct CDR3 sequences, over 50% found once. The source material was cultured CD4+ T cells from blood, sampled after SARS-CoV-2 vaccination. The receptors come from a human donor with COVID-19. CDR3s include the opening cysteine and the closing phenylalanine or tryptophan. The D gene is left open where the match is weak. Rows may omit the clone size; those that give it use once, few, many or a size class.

CDR3: CSAEDRGYEQYF; DNA: TGCAGTGCTGAGGACAGGGGCTACGAGCAGTACTTC; D: TRBD1; V: TRBV20-1; J: TRBJ2-7; size: few
CDR3: CASSYTGRTEAFF; DNA: TGTGCCAGCTCTTACACAGGAAGAACTGAAGCTTTCTTT; D: .; V: TRBV19; J: TRBJ1-1; size: .
CDR3: CASSGTGNSPLHF; DNA: TGTGCCAGCAGCGGGACAGGGAATTCACCCCTCCACTTT; D: TRBD1; V: TRBV2; J: TRBJ1-6; size: few
CDR3: CASSHTWDTEAFF; DNA: TGTGCCAGCAGTCATACTTGGGACACTGAAGCTTTCTTT; D: .; V: TRBV27; J: TRBJ1-1; size: .
CDR3: CASSLSRLASSYNEQFF; DNA: TGTGCCAGCAGCTTATCAAGACTAGCGAGCTCCTACAATGAGCAGTTCTTC; D: TRBD2; V: TRBV7-2; J: TRBJ2-1; size: .
CDR3: CASRPGLLGNEQFF; DNA: TGTGCCAGCAGACCCGGCCTCCTGGGGAATGAGCAGTTCTTC; D: .; V: TRBV6-1; J: TRBJ2-1; size: .
CDR3: CSAAKGSSYNEQFF; DNA: TGCAGCGCCGCAAAGGGGAGCTCCTACAATGAGCAGTTCTTC; D: .; V: TRBV29-1; J: TRBJ2-1; size: .
CDR3: CASSTGQGYDSPLHF; DNA: TGTGCCAGCAGCACCGGACAGGGGTATGATTCACCCCTCCACTTT; D: TRBD1; V: TRBV11-3; J: TRBJ1-6; size: .
CDR3: CASSPSPGQNYGYTF; DNA: TGTGCCAGCAGCCCGTCCCCGGGACAGAACTATGGCTACACCTTC; D: TRBD1; V: TRBV11-2; J: TRBJ1-2; size: few
CDR3: CASNRGGNTGELFF; DNA: TGTGCCAGCAATAGGGGGGGGAACACCGGGGAGCTGTTTTTT; D: .; V: TRBV6-1; J: TRBJ2-2; size: few
CDR3: CASSLENGDIQYF; DNA: TGCGCCAGCAGCTTGGAGAACGGGGACATTCAGTACTTC; D: .; V: TRBV5-1; J: TRBJ2-4; size: .